The clone carrying this TCR beta chain has a single count. What it binds is not known. Blood CD8+ and CD4+ T cells underwent high-throughput TCR beta sequencing. These data are taken from a study of CD8 T cells in Susac syndrome. General study points: Susac CD8+ cells expanded clonally the most in TEMRA cells and in active patients. Susac-specific public clones numbered 15 to 20 in total CD8+ repertoires (and about 5 in CD8+ TEMRA repertoires).

Random hexamers were used to reverse transcribe about 0.5 to 1 ug of RNA. The amplification used immunoSEQ multiplex PCR on TCR beta CDR3; it spanned 54 Vbeta and 13 Jbeta. MiXCR was run by TCRdb on the immunoSEQ multiplex PCR reads, yielding one entry per CDR3 protein. The sample has tens of thousands of distinct CDR3 sequences, roughly 95% seen once. Germline-derived CDR1 and CDR2 are SGDLS and YYNGEE. CDR3 size: 13 residues. Trimming cost V 0 bases and J 7 bases, with 5 bases left between them. This TCR came from a human donor with Susac syndrome. Sequenced material: CD8+ T cells from PBMCs. The rearrangement links TRBV9 to TRBJ1-6; unclear D gene. The CDR3 reads CASSVDVNSPLHF. The CDR3 bases are TGTGCCAGCAGCGTAGATGTCAATTCACCCCTCCACTTT.